One and the same sample provided the 25 T cell receptor beta chains below, sequenced in a study of blood T cell repertoires in COVID-19. Method: immunoSEQ multiplex PCR; TCRdb's copy keeps in-frame clones and lacks some. The sample has about 190,000 clones; less than 85% are singletons. Sample: peripheral blood. The receptors come from a woman between 45 and 65 years old with acute or convalescent COVID-19.

This chain links TRBV28 with TRBJ2-7; the match to TRBD2 covers 9 bases. The CDR3 covers 15 residues. In germline, CDR1 is MDHEN, CDR2 SYDVKM. The ends lost 3 bases at V and 5 bases at J; junction bases unmatched: 8. In DNA, the CDR3 is TGTGCCAGCAGTTTGCCCGGCAGCGGGGGGCACGAGCAGTACTTC. Translating gives CASSLPGSGGHEQYF.

The V call is TRBV3-1 (or the pseudogene TRBV3-2), the J call TRBJ1-6; maybe TRBD1 (5 bases). Trimming left V 1 base short and J 6 bases short, with 10 bases between. The CDR3 covers 15 residues. CDR1 is LGHDT, CDR2 YNNKEL, per germline (reference sequence). CDR3 sequence (DNA): TGTGCCAGCAGCCAAGGGGACTCACCTAATTCACCCCTCCACTTT. Translation gives CASSQGDSPNSPLHF.

The J gene is TRBJ1-6, the V gene TRBV10-3, with D possibly being TRBD1 (5 bases). The V end was cut by 6 bases, the J end by 6 bases, with 9 bases between. This CDR3 region has 13 residues. CDR1 is ENHRY and CDR2 is SYGVKD in the germline V gene. The CDR3 nucleotides read TGTGCCATCAGCCGGGACTCTAATTCACCCCTCCACTTT. It encodes CAISRDSNSPLHF.

The gene calls are TRBV19 and TRBJ2-1, with 8 bases aligning to TRBD2. Per germline, CDR1 LNHDA and CDR2 SQIVND (reference sequence). The CDR3 length is 16 residues. With 6 bases clipped from V and 7 bases from J, the junction kept 14 bases outside the gene matches. CDR3 in DNA: TGTGCCAGTAGACCACGGGAGGGGACTGACCGAAATGAGCAGTTCTTC. Translating gives CASRPREGTDRNEQFF.

The chain combines TRBV6-6 with TRBJ2-5; 7 nucleotides match TRBD2. V trimming: 2 bases; J trimming: 1 base; junction bases outside the gene matches: 4. The germline V gene encodes CDR1 MNHNY and CDR2 SVGAGI (reference sequence). There are 15 residues in the CDR3. As DNA, the CDR3 is TGTGCCAGCAGTTACGCGGGGGTAATCCAAGAGACCCAGTACTTC. It translates to CASSYAGVIQETQYF.

The J gene is TRBJ2-3, the V gene TRBV11-2; 8 nucleotides align to TRBD2. Germline V lookup: CDR1 SGHAT, CDR2 FQNNGV. There are 15 residues in the CDR3. Germline trimming cut 4 bases from V and 0 bases from J; bases unmatched to any gene: 3. In nucleotides, the CDR3 is TGTGCCAGCAGCTATAGCGGGGCGAGCACAGATACGCAGTATTTT. Translated: CASSYSGASTDTQYF.

The chain couples TRBV7-2 to TRBJ1-6; the match to TRBD1 covers 7 bases. CDR1 SGHTA and CDR2 FQGNSA come from the germline V gene. J gave up 10 bases and V 5 bases, and 8 bases lay outside the gene matches. This CDR3 is 14 amino acids long. The CDR3 spells CASSLGTANSPLHF. CDR3 bases: TGTGCCAGCAGCCTCGGGACAGCTAACTCACCCCTCCACTTT. Together with reference TRBV7-2 and TRBJ1-6, the CDR3 gives the full variable domain: GAGVSQSPSNKVTEKGKDVELRCDPISGHTALYWYRQSLGQGLEFLIYFQGNSAPDKSGLPSDRFSAERTGGSVSTLTIQRTQQEDSAVYLCASSLGTANSPLHFGNGTRLTVT.

This chain uses TRBV6-5 with TRBJ1-2; 10 nucleotides agree with TRBD1. The trim removed 5 bases at V and 8 bases at J, leaving 8 bases unmatched. From germline, CDR1 is MNHEY and CDR2 SVGAGI. The length of the CDR3 is 14 residues. The CDR3 loop is CASSNRDRGDGYTF. In DNA form, the CDR3 reads TGTGCCAGCAGTAATCGGGACAGGGGCGACGGCTACACCTTC.

The rearrangement uses TRBV24-1 and TRBJ2-7; D is possibly TRBD1 (5 bases). CDR1 is KGHDR and CDR2 is SFDVKD in the germline V gene. The CDR3 has 16 residues. V lost 3 bases and J lost 0, with 14 bases in between. CDR3 protein: CATSDRTGTGSYEQYF. CDR3 nucleotide sequence: TGTGCCACCAGTGATCGGACGGGTACAGGCTCCTACGAGCAGTACTTC.

The chain couples TRBV27 to TRBJ1-5; D ambiguous. The CDR3 sequence is 14 residues long. Germline values: CDR1 MNHEY, CDR2 SMNVEV (reference sequence). V lost 0 bases and J 9 bases, leaving 12 bases between the germline ends. This CDR3 is CASSLSNGVWPQHF. The CDR3 DNA is TGTGCCAGCAGTTTATCAAACGGTGTCTGGCCCCAGCATTTT.

This chain uses TRBV9 with TRBJ1-2, with TRBD1 matching over 7 bases. The V gene's germline CDR1 is SGDLS and CDR2 YYNGEE. Trimming took 8 bases from V and 5 from J; bases not matched to a gene: 12. The CDR3 runs to 14 residues. The CDR3 protein is CASSHRDSVYGYTF. In nucleotides, the CDR3 is TGTGCCAGTTCCCATAGGGACAGCGTGTATGGCTACACCTTC.

CDR3 coding DNA: TGTGCCAGCAGTTACGTCAAACAGGGGTCCCCCGGGTACACCTTC. Translation: CASSYVKQGSPGYTF. This chain uses TRBV6-5 with TRBJ1-2; 7 bases agree with TRBD1. CDR3 length equals 15 residues. V trimming: 2 bases; J trimming: 11 bases; junction bases outside the gene matches: 14. Germline CDR1 and CDR2: MNHEY and SVGAGI.

The J gene is TRBJ1-2, the V gene TRBV6-5, with 7 bases fitting TRBD1. With 4 bases clipped from V and 0 bases from J, the junction kept 8 bases outside the gene matches. This CDR3 region has 16 residues. CDR1 is MNHEY and CDR2 is SVGAGI in the germline V gene. The CDR3 loop is CASSLGQSISNYGYTF. The CDR3, as DNA: TGTGCCAGCAGTTTGGGACAGTCGATATCTAACTATGGCTACACCTTC.

The chain joins TRBV9 to TRBJ2-3, with 12 bases fitting TRBD2. J was trimmed by 6 bases and V by 4 bases; bases with no gene match: 6. The germline V gene encodes CDR1 SGDLS and CDR2 YYNGEE. The CDR3 has 15 amino acids. The CDR3 region is CASSSRLAGADTQYF. CDR3 bases: TGTGCCAGCAGCTCAAGACTAGCGGGGGCCGATACGCAGTATTTT.

The V and J genes are TRBV3-1 (or the pseudogene TRBV3-2) and TRBJ2-7; 9 bases agree with TRBD1. Trimming took 4 bases from V and 6 from J; bases not matched to a gene: 13. Per germline, CDR1 LGHDT and CDR2 YNNKEL (reference sequence). This CDR3 is built from 16 residues. The CDR3 is CASSRASGQGALEQYF. The CDR3 DNA sequence: TGTGCCAGCAGCCGCGCGTCGGGACAGGGTGCCCTCGAGCAGTACTTC.

The chain combines TRBV15 with TRBJ1-4, with a tentative D call TRBD1 (5 bases). This CDR3 has 14 amino acids. With 3 bases removed from V and 5 bases from J, the gap between germline ends came to 10 bases. The germline CDR1 and CDR2 sequences are LNHNV and YYDKDF (reference sequence). CDR3 nucleotides: TGTGCCACCAGCAGGTATGGGGCCAATGAAAAACTGTTTTTT. This sequence encodes CATSRYGANEKLFF.

This CDR3 is CASSDHRDTNEKLFF. The DNA of the CDR3 is TGCGCCAGCAGCGACCACAGGGACACTAATGAAAAACTGTTTTTT. The V and J genes are TRBV5-1 and TRBJ1-4; D is possibly TRBD1 (6 bases). The CDR3 consists of 15 residues. The ends were cut back, 4 bases at V and 2 bases at J, with 12 bases in the middle. Germline V gene data show CDR1 as SGHRS and CDR2 as YFSETQ.

This clone has only one observation. The V gene is TRBV2, the J gene TRBJ1-5; 8 bases map to TRBD1. From germline, CDR1 is SNHLY and CDR2 FYNNEI. The CDR3 has 15 amino acids. After removal of 7 bases from V and 6 bases from J, the junction contained 11 bases not matched to a gene. CDR3: CASIPDRALGQPQHF. Written as DNA, the CDR3 is TGTGCCAGCATCCCGGACAGGGCGTTGGGTCAGCCCCAGCATTTT.

The chain combines TRBV28 with TRBJ2-7; D gene uncertain. Looked up from germline, CDR1 is MDHEN and CDR2 is SYDVKM. The length of the CDR3 is 11 residues. V shed 4 bases and J shed 4 bases, with 5 bases lying between them. The CDR3 nucleotides read TGTGCCAGCAGTTCTAAATACGAGCAGTACTTC. Residues: CASSSKYEQYF.

V and J are TRBV28 and TRBJ2-3; 9 nucleotides align to TRBD2. The trim removed 11 bases at V and 4 bases at J, leaving 16 bases unmatched. The CDR3 sequence is 16 residues long. The germline V gene has CDR1 MDHEN and CDR2 SYDVKM. Here the CDR3 DNA reads TGTGCCGGGTCCCTCCGGCGGGGGGGCGGCGCAGATACGCAGTATTTT. Protein sequence: CAGSLRRGGGADTQYF.

The chain is built from TRBV5-1 and TRBJ1-3; 7 nucleotides agree with TRBD1. The CDR3 is 17 residues long. Germline CDR1 reads SGHRS; CDR2 reads YFSETQ. Trimming at V came to 0 bases and at J to 0 bases, leaving 6 bases not matched to a gene. CDR3 bases: TGCGCCAGCAGCTTGGGTTTCGGGACAGACTCTGGAAACACCATATATTTT. This sequence encodes CASSLGFGTDSGNTIYF. Full variable domain (rest looked up from reference TRBV5-1 and TRBJ1-3): KAGVTQTPRYLIKTRGQQVTLSCSPISGHRSVSWYQQTPGQGLQFLFEYFSETQRNKGNFPGRFSGRQFSNSRSEMNVSTLELGDSALYLCASSLGFGTDSGNTIYFGEGSWLTVV.

This rearrangement joins TRBV10-2 to TRBJ2-3; TRBD2 is a possible D gene (6 bases). Germline CDR1 is WSHSY and CDR2 is SAAADI. The CDR3 is made up of 14 amino acids. Trimming took off 3 bases at V and 4 bases at J, with 11 bases between the two ends. As DNA, the CDR3 is TGCGCCAGCAGTGATCGGCCGGGGGCAGATACGCAGTATTTT. Protein product: CASSDRPGADTQYF.

In this sample, this clone turned up a few times. Other nucleotide sequences in the sample specify the same CDR3. The J gene is TRBJ2-1, the V gene TRBV15; the match to TRBD1 covers 7 bases. With 5 bases clipped from V and 7 bases from J, the junction kept 2 bases outside the gene matches. CDR1 LNHNV and CDR2 YYDKDF come from the germline V gene (reference sequence). This CDR3 region has 12 residues. The CDR3: CATSPRGNEQFF. The CDR3 nucleotides are TGTGCCACCAGCCCCAGGGGGAATGAGCAGTTCTTC.

V gene TRBV7-9 combines with J gene TRBJ1-1, with TRBD1 matching over 7 bases. V dropped 1 base and J dropped 5; count of bases not matched to a gene: 7. Germline CDR1 reads SEHNR; CDR2 reads FQNEAQ (reference sequence). This CDR3 is built from 15 residues. CDR3 DNA sequence: TGTGCCAGCAGCTTAGAGGGGCAGGGGGGAACTGAAGCTTTCTTT. This encodes CASSLEGQGGTEAFF.

A few counts support this clone. This sequence joins TRBV27 and TRBJ1-6; D is unclear. CDR3 length equals 17 residues. The germline CDR1 and CDR2 sequences are MNHEY and SMNVEV (reference sequence). Trimming removed 2 bases from V and 0 bases from J, with 11 bases in between. The CDR3 reads CASSLLSASSYNSPLHF. CDR3 nucleotide sequence: TGTGCCAGCAGTTTACTTTCAGCGAGCTCCTATAATTCACCCCTCCACTTT.